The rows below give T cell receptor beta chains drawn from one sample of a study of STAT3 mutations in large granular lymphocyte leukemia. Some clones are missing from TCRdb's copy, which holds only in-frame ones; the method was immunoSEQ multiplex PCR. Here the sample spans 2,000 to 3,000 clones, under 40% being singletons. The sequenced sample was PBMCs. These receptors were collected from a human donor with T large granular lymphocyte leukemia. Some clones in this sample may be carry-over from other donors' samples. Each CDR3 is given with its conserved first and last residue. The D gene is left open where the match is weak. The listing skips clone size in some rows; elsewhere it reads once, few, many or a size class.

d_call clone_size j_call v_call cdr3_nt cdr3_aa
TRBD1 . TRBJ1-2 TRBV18 TGTGCCAGCTCCCCGATTCAGGGGGAGGATGGCTACACCTTC CASSPIQGEDGYTF
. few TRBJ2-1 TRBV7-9 TGTGCCAGCAGCTCCCGATTCACTGAGCAGTTCTTC CASSSRFTEQFF
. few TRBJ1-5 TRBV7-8 TGTGCCAGCAGCTTCGCCGGTAATCAGCCCCAGCATTTT CASSFAGNQPQHF
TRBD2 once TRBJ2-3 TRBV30 TGTGCCTGGAGTGTATCACTAGCGGGAGTGAGCACAGATACGCAGTATTTT CAWSVSLAGVSTDTQYF
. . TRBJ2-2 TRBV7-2 TGTGCCAGCAGCTTAGCTGGGGGAACTGGCGGGGAGCTGTTTTTT CASSLAGGTGGELFF
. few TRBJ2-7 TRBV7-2 TGTGCCAGCAGCTTAGCGCCGGGTTCGTCCGACGAGCAGTACTTC CASSLAPGSSDEQYF
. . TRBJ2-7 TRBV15 TGTGCCACCAGCAGAGGGAGACAGGCCACCTACGAGCAGTACTTC CATSRGRQATYEQYF
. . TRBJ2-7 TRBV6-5 TGTGCCAGCAAATCCAACTACGAGCAGTACTTC CASKSNYEQYF
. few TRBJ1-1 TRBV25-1 TGTGCCAGCCCAGGGATTAAGAACACTGAAGCTTTCTTT CASPGIKNTEAFF
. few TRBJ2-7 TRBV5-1 TGCGCCAGCCACTCTGGCGGCAACTCCTACGAGCAGTACTTC CASHSGGNSYEQYF
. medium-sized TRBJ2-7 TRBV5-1 TGCGCCAGCAGCTTGTTAAGGTTAAGAGACGAGCAGTACTTC CASSLLRLRDEQYF
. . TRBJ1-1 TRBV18 TGTGCCAGCTCACCACCTAGGGAGAGTGAAGCTTTCTTT CASSPPRESEAFF
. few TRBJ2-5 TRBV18 TGTGCCAGCTCACCGCAAGAGACCCAGTACTTC CASSPQETQYF
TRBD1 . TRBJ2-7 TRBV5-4 TGTGCCAGCAGCTTGGGACAGGGTATCAACGAGCAGTACTTC CASSLGQGINEQYF
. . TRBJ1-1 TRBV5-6 TGTGCCAGCAGCTTGCTGGGATCAGCTTTCTTT CASSLLGSAFF
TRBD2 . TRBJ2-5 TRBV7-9 TGTGCCAGCAGCCCAAACAGCGGGGGGGCCCAAGAGACCCAGTACTTC CASSPNSGGAQETQYF
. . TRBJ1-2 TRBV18 TGTGCCAGCTCCCCCCAAAGCCGTCCCGACGAGGGCGGCTACACCTTC CASSPQSRPDEGGYTF
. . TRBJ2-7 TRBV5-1 TGCGCCAGCAGCTTAGGACGGACAACATACGAGCAGTACTTC CASSLGRTTYEQYF
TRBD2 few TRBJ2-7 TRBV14 TGTGCCAGCAGCCAAGTTTCGTTGCTAGCGGGAGTGGAGAGCCCCTACGAGCAGTACTTC CASSQVSLLAGVESPYEQYF
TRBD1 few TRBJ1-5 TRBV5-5 TGTGCCAGCAGCGGCGGGACAGGGTCCTTCAGCAATCAGCCCCAGCATTTT CASSGGTGSFSNQPQHF
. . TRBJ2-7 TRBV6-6 TGTGCCAGCACGGAGGGACAGTTAGCCTACGAGCAGTACTTC CASTEGQLAYEQYF
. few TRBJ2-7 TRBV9 TGTGCCAGCAGCTTAAAGGGGGGGTGGAGCGAGCAGTACTTC CASSLKGGWSEQYF
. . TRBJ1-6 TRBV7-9 TGTGCCAGCAGCTTAGCCGATTCACCCCTCCACTTT CASSLADSPLHF
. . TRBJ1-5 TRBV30 TGTGCCTGGGAGCAGGGTGGGGATCAGCCCCAGCATTTT CAWEQGGDQPQHF
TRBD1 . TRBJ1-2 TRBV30 TGTGCCTGGAGTGTACAGGGACAGGGTTTGGGTGGCTACACCTTC CAWSVQGQGLGGYTF
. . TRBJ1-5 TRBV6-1 TGTGCCAGCAGCCCGACAAACCTTCAGCCCCAGCATTTT CASSPTNLQPQHF